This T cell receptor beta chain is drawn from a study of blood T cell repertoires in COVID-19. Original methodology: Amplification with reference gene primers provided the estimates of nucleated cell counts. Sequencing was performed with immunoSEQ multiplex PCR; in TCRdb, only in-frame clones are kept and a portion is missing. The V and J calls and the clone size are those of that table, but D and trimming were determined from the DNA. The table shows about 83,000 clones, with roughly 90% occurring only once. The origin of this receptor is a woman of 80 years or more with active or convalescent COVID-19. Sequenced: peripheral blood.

The CDR3 sequence is CASSIQLNTEAFF. The CDR3 nucleotides are TGTGCCAGTAGTATCCAGTTGAACACTGAAGCTTTCTTT. V and J are TRBV19 and TRBJ1-1; D remains unclear. The CDR3 covers 13 residues. With 3 bases removed from V and 0 bases from J, the gap between germline ends came to 5 bases. CDR1 and CDR2 from the germline V gene are LNHDA and SQIVND (reference sequence).